This T cell receptor (beta chain) emerged from a study of cytomegalovirus exposure and HLA in healthy donors. Whole-study context: The same platform was used for the roughly 110 validation repertoires as for the roughly 660 first-cohort repertoires, as reported in a later analysis.

Points on this clone: What it binds is not known.

The table came from immunoSEQ multiplex PCR; TCRdb's copy has only in-frame clones and leaves some out. The sample consists of about 180,000 clones, around 87% of them appearing once. General observations from the study: According to the study, 160 or so TCR beta chains were cytomegalovirus-associated. The tendency of first-cohort TCR clusters to co-occur in the 120 or so validation repertoires was the finding of a later analysis.

The CDR3 covers 16 residues. The V end lost 2 bases, the J end lost 5 bases, and 18 bases lay between the germline ends. Germline V lookup: CDR1 MGHRA, CDR2 YSYEKL. The chain uses TRBV4-1 and TRBJ1-2; D ambiguous. This receptor was obtained from a woman between 25 and 40 years old in good health and CMV-seronegative. The sequencing sample was made of PBMCs. CDR3 nucleotides: TGCGCCAGCAGCCAACCATCGCGAGGCGCGGGGTATGGCTACACCTTC. Protein sequence: CASSQPSRGAGYGYTF.